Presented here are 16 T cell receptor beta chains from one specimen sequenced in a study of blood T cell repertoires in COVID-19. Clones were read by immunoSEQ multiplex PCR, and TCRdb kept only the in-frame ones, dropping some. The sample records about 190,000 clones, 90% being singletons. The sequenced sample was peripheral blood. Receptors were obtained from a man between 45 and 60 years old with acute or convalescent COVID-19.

The CDR3 nucleotides read TGTGCCAGCAGTCTCGGACAGTCCTTTAACTATGGCTACACCTTC. This translates into CASSLGQSFNYGYTF. V usage is TRBV6-5 and J usage is TRBJ1-2; D perhaps matches TRBD1 (6 bases). CDR1 is MNHEY and CDR2 is SVGAGI in the germline V gene. The germline V and J ends were trimmed by 5 bases and 1 base, with 14 bases remaining between them. The CDR3 runs 15 residues.

CDR3 in DNA: TGTGCCTGGACTAGACAGGGAGACGCCCACTCTCATGAAAAACTGTTTTTT. Its protein is CAWTRQGDAHSHEKLFF. The V and J genes are TRBV30 and TRBJ1-4, with 7 nucleotides matching TRBD1. With V trimmed by 4 bases and J by 6 bases, 17 bases remained unmatched. The CDR3 consists of 17 residues. Germline V gene lookup returns CDR1 GTSNPN and CDR2 SVGIG (reference sequence).

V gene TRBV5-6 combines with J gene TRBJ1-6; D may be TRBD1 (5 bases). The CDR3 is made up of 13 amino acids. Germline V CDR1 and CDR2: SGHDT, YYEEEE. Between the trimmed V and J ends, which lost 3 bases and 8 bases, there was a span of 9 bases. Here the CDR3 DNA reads TGTGCCAGCAGCTCTCAGGGATATTCACCCCTCCACTTT. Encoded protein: CASSSQGYSPLHF.

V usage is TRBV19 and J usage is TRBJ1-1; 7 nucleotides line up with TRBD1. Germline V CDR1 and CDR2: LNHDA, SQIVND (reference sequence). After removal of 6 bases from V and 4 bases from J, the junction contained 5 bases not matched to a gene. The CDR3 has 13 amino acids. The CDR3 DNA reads TGTGCCAGTAGCCAACAGGGGTTCACTGAAGCTTTCTTT. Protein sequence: CASSQQGFTEAFF.

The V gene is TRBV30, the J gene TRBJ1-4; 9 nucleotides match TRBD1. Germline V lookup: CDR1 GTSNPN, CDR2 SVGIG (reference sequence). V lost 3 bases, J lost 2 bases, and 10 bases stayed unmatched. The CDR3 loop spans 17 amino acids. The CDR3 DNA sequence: TGTGCCTGGAGCCCCTGGACAGGGGCTGGGACTAATGAAAAACTGTTTTTT. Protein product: CAWSPWTGAGTNEKLFF.

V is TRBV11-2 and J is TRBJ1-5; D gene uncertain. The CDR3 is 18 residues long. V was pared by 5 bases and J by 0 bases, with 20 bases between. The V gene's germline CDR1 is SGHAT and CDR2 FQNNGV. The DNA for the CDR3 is TGTGCCAGCAGCCCCGACCGCCTGGCCTACTATAGCAATCAGCCCCAGCATTTT. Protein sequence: CASSPDRLAYYSNQPQHF.

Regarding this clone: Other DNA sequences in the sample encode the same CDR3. The CDR3 sequence: CSARSGHEQYF. In DNA form, the CDR3 reads TGCAGTGCTAGGTCAGGGCACGAGCAGTACTTC. This chain connects TRBV20-1 to TRBJ2-7; a weak D match, TRBD1 (5 bases). The germline CDR1 and CDR2 sequences are DFQATT and SNEGSKA (reference sequence). Trimming took off 3 bases at V and 5 bases at J, with 8 bases between the two ends. The CDR3 loop spans 11 amino acids.

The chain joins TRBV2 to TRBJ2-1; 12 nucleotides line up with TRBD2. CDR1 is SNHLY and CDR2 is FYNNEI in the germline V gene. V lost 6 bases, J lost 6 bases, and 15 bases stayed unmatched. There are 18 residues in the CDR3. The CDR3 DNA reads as TGTGCCAGCAGGAGCGGGACTAGCGGGTACCATTTTAGCAATGAGCAGTTCTTC. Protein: CASRSGTSGYHFSNEQFF.

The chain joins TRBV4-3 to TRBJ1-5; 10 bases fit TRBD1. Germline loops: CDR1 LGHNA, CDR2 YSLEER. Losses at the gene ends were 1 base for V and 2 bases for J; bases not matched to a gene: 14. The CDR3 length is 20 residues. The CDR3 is CASSQGWLDRGFAGNQPQHF. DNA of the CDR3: TGCGCCAGCAGCCAAGGATGGCTGGACAGGGGGTTTGCGGGCAATCAGCCCCAGCATTTT.

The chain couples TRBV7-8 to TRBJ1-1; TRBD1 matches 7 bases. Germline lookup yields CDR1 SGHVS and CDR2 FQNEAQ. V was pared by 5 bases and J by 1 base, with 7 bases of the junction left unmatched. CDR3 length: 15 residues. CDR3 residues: CASSPGRDRNTEAFF. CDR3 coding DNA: TGTGCCAGCAGCCCAGGCCGGGACAGGAACACTGAAGCTTTCTTT.

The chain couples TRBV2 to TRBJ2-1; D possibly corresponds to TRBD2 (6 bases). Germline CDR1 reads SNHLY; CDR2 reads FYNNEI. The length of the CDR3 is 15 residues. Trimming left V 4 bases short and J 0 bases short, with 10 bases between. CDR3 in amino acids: CASSVEAGSYNEQFF. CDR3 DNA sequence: TGTGCCAGCAGTGTCGAAGCGGGCTCCTACAATGAGCAGTTCTTC.

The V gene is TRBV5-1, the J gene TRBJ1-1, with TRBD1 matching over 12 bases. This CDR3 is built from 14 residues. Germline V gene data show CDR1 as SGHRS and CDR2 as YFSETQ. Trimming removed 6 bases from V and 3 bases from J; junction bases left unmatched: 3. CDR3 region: CASKGQGADTEAFF. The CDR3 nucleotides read TGCGCCAGCAAGGGACAGGGGGCGGACACTGAAGCTTTCTTT.

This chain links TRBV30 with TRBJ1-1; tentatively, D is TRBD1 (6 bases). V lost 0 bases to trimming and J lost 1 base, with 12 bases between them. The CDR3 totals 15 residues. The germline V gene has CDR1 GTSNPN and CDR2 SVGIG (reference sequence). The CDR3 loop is CAWSVVPRGNTEAFF. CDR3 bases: TGTGCCTGGAGTGTAGTCCCCAGGGGGAACACTGAAGCTTTCTTT.

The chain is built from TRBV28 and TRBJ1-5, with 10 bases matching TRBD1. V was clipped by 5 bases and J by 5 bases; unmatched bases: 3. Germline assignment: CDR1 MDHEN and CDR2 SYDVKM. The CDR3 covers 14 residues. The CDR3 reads CASSQGQGYQPQHF. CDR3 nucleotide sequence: TGTGCCAGCAGTCAGGGACAGGGGTATCAGCCCCAGCATTTT. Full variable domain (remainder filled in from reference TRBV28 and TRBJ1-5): DVKVTQSSRYLVKRTGEKVFLECVQDMDHENMFWYRQDPGLGLRLIYFSYDVKMKEKGDIPEGYSVSREKKERFSLILESASTNQTSMYLCASSQGQGYQPQHFGDGTRLSIL.

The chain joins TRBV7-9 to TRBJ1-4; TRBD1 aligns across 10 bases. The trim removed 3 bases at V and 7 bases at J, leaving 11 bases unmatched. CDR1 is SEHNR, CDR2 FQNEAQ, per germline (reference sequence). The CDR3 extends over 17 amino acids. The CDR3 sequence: CASSLGTGAPRAEKLFF. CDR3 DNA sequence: TGTGCCAGCAGCTTGGGGACAGGGGCTCCTCGAGCTGAAAAACTGTTTTTT.

CDR3 DNA: TGCGCCAGCAGCTTGAGGGGCCAGGGTGGGGTGAATGAGCAGTTCTTC. Translated, it gives CASSLRGQGGVNEQFF. The chain combines TRBV5-1 with TRBJ2-1; a possible D gene is TRBD1 (5 bases). Trimming stripped 1 base from V and 7 bases from J, with 18 bases between. Germline-derived CDR1 and CDR2 are SGHRS and YFSETQ. CDR3 length: 16 amino acids.